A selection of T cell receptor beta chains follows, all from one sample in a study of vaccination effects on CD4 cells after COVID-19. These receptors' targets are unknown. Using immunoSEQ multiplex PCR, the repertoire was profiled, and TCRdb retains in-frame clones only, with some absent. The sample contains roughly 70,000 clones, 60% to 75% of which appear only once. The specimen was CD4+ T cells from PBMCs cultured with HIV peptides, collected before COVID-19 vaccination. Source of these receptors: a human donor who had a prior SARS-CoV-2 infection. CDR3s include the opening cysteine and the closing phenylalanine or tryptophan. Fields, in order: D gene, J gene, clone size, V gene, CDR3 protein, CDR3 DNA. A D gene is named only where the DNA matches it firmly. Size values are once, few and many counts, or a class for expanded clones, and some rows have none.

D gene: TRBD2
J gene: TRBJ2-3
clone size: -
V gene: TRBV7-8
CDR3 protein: CASSLSSGRVFLVDTQYF
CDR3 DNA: TGTGCCAGCAGCTTATCTAGCGGGAGGGTCTTTCTTGTGGATACGCAGTATTTT

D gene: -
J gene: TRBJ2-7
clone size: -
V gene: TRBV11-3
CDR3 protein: CASSPPPDSREQYF
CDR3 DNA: TGTGCCAGCAGCCCACCCCCCGATTCACGCGAGCAGTACTTC

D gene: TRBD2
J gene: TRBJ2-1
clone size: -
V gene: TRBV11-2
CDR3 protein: CASSFTSGSDEQFF
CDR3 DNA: TGTGCCAGCAGCTTTACTAGCGGGAGCGATGAGCAGTTCTTC

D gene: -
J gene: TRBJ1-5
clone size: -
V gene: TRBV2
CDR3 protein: CASSAGYAQPQHF
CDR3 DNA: TGTGCCAGCAGCGCGGGGTATGCTCAGCCCCAGCATTTT

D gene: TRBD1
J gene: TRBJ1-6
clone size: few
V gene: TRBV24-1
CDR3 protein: CATSEGTVSYNSPLHF
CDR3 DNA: TGTGCCACCAGTGAAGGGACAGTCTCCTATAATTCACCCCTCCACTTT

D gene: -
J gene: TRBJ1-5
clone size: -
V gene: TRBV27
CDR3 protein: CASSFPPDQPQHF
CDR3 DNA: TGTGCCAGCAGTTTCCCCCCGGATCAGCCCCAGCATTTT

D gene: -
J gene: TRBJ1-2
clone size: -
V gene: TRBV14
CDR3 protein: CASSQATRDYGYTF
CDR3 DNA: TGTGCCAGCAGCCAAGCCACCAGGGACTATGGCTACACCTTC

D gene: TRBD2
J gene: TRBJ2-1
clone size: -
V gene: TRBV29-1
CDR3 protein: CSTLAESNEQFF
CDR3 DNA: TGCAGCACTCTAGCGGAGTCCAATGAGCAGTTCTTC

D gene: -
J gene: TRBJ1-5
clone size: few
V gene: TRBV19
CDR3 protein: CASSLRQVHQPQHF
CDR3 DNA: TGTGCCAGTAGCCTACGACAGGTCCATCAGCCCCAGCATTTT

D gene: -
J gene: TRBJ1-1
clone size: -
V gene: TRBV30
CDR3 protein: CAWSFNRGAFF
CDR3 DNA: TGTGCCTGGTCTTTCAACCGGGGTGCTTTCTTT

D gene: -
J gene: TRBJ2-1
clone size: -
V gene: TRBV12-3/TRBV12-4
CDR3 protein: CASSSSDGNEQFF
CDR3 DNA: TGTGCCAGCAGTTCTAGCGACGGAAATGAGCAGTTCTTC

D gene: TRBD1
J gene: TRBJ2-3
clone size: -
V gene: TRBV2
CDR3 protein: CASSVIWTGADTQYF
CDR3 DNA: TGTGCCAGCAGTGTTATTTGGACAGGGGCAGATACGCAGTATTTT

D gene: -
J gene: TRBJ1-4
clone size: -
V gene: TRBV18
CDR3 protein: CASSPVGEKLFF
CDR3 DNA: TGTGCCAGCTCACCGGTAGGCGAAAAACTGTTTTTT

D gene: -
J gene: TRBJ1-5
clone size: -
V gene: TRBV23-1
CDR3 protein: CASSHRPYSNQPQHF
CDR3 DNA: TGCGCCAGCAGTCATCGTCCCTATAGCAATCAGCCCCAGCATTTT

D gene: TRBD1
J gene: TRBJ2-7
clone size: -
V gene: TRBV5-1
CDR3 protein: CASSLVRTGINEQYF
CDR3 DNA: TGCGCCAGCAGCTTGGTAAGGACAGGGATTAACGAGCAGTACTTC

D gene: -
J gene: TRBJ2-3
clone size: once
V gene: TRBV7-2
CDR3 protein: CASSPRPGGARTDTQYF
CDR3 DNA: TGTGCCAGCAGCCCCCGGCCGGGTGGCGCGCGCACAGATACGCAGTATTTT